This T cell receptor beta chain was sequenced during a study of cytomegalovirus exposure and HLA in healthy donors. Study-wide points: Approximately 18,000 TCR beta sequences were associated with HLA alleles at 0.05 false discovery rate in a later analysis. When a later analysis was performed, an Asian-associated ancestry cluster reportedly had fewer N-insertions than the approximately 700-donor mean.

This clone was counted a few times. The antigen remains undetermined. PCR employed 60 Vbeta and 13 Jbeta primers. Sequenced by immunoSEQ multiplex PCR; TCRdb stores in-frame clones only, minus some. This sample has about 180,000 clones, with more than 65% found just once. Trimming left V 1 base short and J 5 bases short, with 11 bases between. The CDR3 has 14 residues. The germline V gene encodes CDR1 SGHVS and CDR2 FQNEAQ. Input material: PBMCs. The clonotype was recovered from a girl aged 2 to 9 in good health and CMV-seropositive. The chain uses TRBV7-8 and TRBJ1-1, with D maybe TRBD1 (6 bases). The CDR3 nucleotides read TGTGCCAGCAGCTTAGGTGCCAGGGGTACTGAAGCTTTCTTT. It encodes CASSLGARGTEAFF.